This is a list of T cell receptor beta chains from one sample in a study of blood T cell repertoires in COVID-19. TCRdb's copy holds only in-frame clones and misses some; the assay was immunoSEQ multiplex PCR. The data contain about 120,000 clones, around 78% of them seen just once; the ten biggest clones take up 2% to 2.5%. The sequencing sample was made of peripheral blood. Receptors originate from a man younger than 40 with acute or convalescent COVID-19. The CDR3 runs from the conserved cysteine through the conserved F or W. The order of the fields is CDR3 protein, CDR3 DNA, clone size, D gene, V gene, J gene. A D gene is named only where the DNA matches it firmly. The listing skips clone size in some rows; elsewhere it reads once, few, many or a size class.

cdr3_aa: CASSIGGLTHEQFF; cdr3_nt: TGTGCCAGTAGTATAGGCGGACTCACCCATGAGCAGTTCTTC; clone_size: once; d_call: .; v_call: TRBV19; j_call: TRBJ2-1
cdr3_aa: CASSTPSGGGADTQYF; cdr3_nt: TGTGCCAGCAGCACCCCTAGCGGGGGGGGTGCAGATACGCAGTATTTT; clone_size: once; d_call: TRBD2; v_call: TRBV9; j_call: TRBJ2-3
cdr3_aa: CASSWGQGLYGYTF; cdr3_nt: TGTGCCAGTAGTTGGGGACAGGGGTTATATGGCTACACCTTC; clone_size: once; d_call: TRBD1; v_call: TRBV19; j_call: TRBJ1-2
cdr3_aa: CASSLRVGQGGDTQYF; cdr3_nt: TGCGCCAGCAGCCTGAGAGTCGGACAGGGAGGAGATACGCAGTATTTT; clone_size: .; d_call: TRBD1; v_call: TRBV4-1; j_call: TRBJ2-3
cdr3_aa: CASSASSENSEQFF; cdr3_nt: TGTGCCAGCAGTGCCTCTAGCGAAAATAGTGAGCAGTTCTTC; clone_size: medium-sized; d_call: .; v_call: TRBV6-4; j_call: TRBJ2-1
cdr3_aa: CAISSSGGANTGELFF; cdr3_nt: TGTGCCATCAGTTCTAGCGGGGGGGCGAACACCGGGGAGCTGTTTTTT; clone_size: .; d_call: TRBD2; v_call: TRBV10-3; j_call: TRBJ2-2
cdr3_aa: CASSYRVHQPQHF; cdr3_nt: TGTGCCAGCAGTTATCGGGTCCATCAGCCCCAGCATTTT; clone_size: .; d_call: .; v_call: TRBV6-6; j_call: TRBJ1-5
cdr3_aa: CASSKDGAGGRRRRKNYGYTF; cdr3_nt: TGTGCCAGCAGCAAAGATGGGGCAGGTGGACGGCGTAGGCGTAAGAACTATGGCTACACCTTC; clone_size: .; d_call: .; v_call: TRBV21-1; j_call: TRBJ1-2
cdr3_aa: CASSLGQGEADTQYF; cdr3_nt: TGTGCCAGCAGCCTAGGACAGGGCGAGGCGGATACGCAGTATTTT; clone_size: .; d_call: TRBD1; v_call: TRBV5-4; j_call: TRBJ2-3
cdr3_aa: CASSLRQGSGANVLTF; cdr3_nt: TGTGCCAGTAGTCTTAGACAGGGCTCTGGGGCCAACGTCCTGACTTTC; clone_size: few; d_call: TRBD1; v_call: TRBV19; j_call: TRBJ2-6
cdr3_aa: CASSLAAGSRETQYF; cdr3_nt: TGTGCCAGCAGCTTAGCTGCGGGGTCAAGGGAGACCCAGTACTTC; clone_size: .; d_call: .; v_call: TRBV11-2; j_call: TRBJ2-5
cdr3_aa: CASSQYGASNTEAFF; cdr3_nt: TGTGCCAGCAGCCAATATGGGGCGTCGAACACTGAAGCTTTCTTT; clone_size: .; d_call: .; v_call: TRBV4-2; j_call: TRBJ1-1